The rows below give T cell receptor beta chains drawn from one sample of a study of T cells after yellow fever vaccination. TCRdb processed the 5' RACE reads anew with MiXCR; each CDR3 protein has one entry. The table includes some 320,000 distinct CDR3 sequences, 8.7% detected once. Sequences were derived from PBMCs, sampled on the day of the first yellow fever vaccination. The receptors come from a man younger than 35 who received the YFV17D yellow fever vaccine. The CDR3 runs from the conserved cysteine through the conserved F or W. A D gene is named only where the DNA matches it firmly. Clone size appears in some rows only: once, few, many, or a class for an expanded clone.

abundance,d_gene,j_gene,v_gene,CDR3aa,CDR3nt
many,TRBD2,TRBJ2-1,TRBV3-1,CASSPRGTSYNEQFF,TGTGCCAGCAGCCCGCGGGGGACCTCCTACAATGAGCAGTTCTTC
.,.,TRBJ1-3,TRBV18,CASSPYDGSSGNTIYF,TGTGCCAGCTCACCATATGACGGGAGCTCTGGAAACACCATATATTTT
.,TRBD1,TRBJ2-7,TRBV18,CASSPGTGWQYF,TGTGCCAGCTCTCCCGGGACAGGGTGGCAGTACTTC
few,.,TRBJ1-5,TRBV19,CASSTGGPQHF,TGTGCCAGTAGTACCGGGGGGCCCCAGCATTTT
many,.,TRBJ2-6,TRBV7-2,CASSSQFSGANVLTF,TGTGCCAGCAGCTCCCAGTTTTCTGGGGCCAACGTCCTGACTTTC
few,TRBD2,TRBJ2-3,TRBV5-1,CASSFAGLAVPDTQYF,TGCGCCAGCAGCTTCGCGGGACTAGCGGTTCCAGATACGCAGTATTTT
.,TRBD2,TRBJ2-1,TRBV4-3,CASSQRLAGLGNEQFF,TGCGCCAGCAGCCAACGACTAGCGGGGCTGGGGAATGAGCAGTTCTTC
few,.,TRBJ2-5,TRBV27,CASSLGLTRGETQYF,TGTGCCAGCAGTTTAGGGTTGACCCGCGGGGAGACCCAGTACTTC
.,.,TRBJ2-7,TRBV3-1,CASSLSTFNEQYF,TGTGCCAGCAGCCTCTCGACTTTTAACGAGCAGTACTTC
few,TRBD1,TRBJ1-1,TRBV5-1,CASSKWTGDTEAFF,TGCGCCAGCAGCAAATGGACAGGGGACACTGAAGCTTTCTTT
.,TRBD1,TRBJ2-2,TRBV13,CASSSGQGRAGELFF,TGTGCCAGCAGCTCCGGACAGGGGAGGGCCGGGGAGCTGTTTTTT
few,.,TRBJ2-4,TRBV5-4,CASSFSTQENIQYF,TGTGCCAGCAGCTTCTCCACCCAAGAAAACATTCAGTACTTC
few,TRBD1,TRBJ1-1,TRBV12-3/TRBV12-4,CASSSRGRLKEAFF,TGTGCCAGCAGTTCCAGGGGGCGCCTCAAGGAAGCTTTCTTT
.,.,TRBJ1-2,TRBV7-2,CASSRDKRYTF,TGTGCCAGCAGCCGGGACAAACGCTACACCTTC
.,TRBD1,TRBJ2-5,TRBV7-2,CATTWTGQETQYF,TGTGCCACTACCTGGACAGGGCAAGAGACCCAGTACTTC
many,.,TRBJ1-2,TRBV5-1,CASSLGSFYGYTF,TGCGCCAGCAGCTTGGGCAGTTTCTATGGCTACACCTTC
.,.,TRBJ1-1,TRBV5-4,CASTPSWGRNTEAFF,TGTGCCAGCACTCCATCATGGGGGAGGAACACTGAAGCTTTCTTT
.,TRBD1,TRBJ2-7,TRBV9,CASSGFSTGGSPYEQYF,TGTGCCAGCAGCGGGTTCTCCACAGGGGGTTCCCCCTACGAGCAGTACTTC
.,.,TRBJ1-2,TRBV20-1,CSASVPGSRYGGYTF,TGCAGTGCTAGTGTTCCGGGAAGCAGGTACGGTGGCTACACCTTC
.,.,TRBJ2-7,TRBV4-3,CASSRKRSGGPSHEQYF,TGCGCCAGCAGCCGCAAGAGGTCGGGGGGCCCCTCTCACGAGCAGTACTTC
few,.,TRBJ2-2,TRBV6-2/TRBV6-3,CASSYGSQANTGELFF,TGTGCCAGCAGTTATGGCAGCCAAGCGAACACCGGGGAGCTGTTTTTT
few,.,TRBJ1-3,TRBV7-6,CASSLSPPAGISGNTIYF,TGTGCCAGCAGCTTATCCCCTCCCGCAGGGATCTCTGGAAACACCATATATTTT
few,.,TRBJ1-2,TRBV6-5,CASSYSGGPGYTF,TGTGCCAGCAGTTACTCTGGGGGGCCGGGCTACACCTTC
many,.,TRBJ2-3,TRBV5-5,CASSLVRGEGQYF,TGTGCCAGCAGCTTGGTACGGGGCGAAGGGCAGTATTTT
many,TRBD2,TRBJ2-1,TRBV7-2,CASRPLSGGGYNEQFF,TGTGCCAGCAGACCCCTCAGCGGGGGCGGCTACAATGAGCAGTTCTTC
.,TRBD2,TRBJ2-5,TRBV7-2,CASSFGGAGEETQYF,TGTGCCAGCAGCTTCGGGGGGGCCGGCGAAGAGACCCAGTACTTC
.,TRBD2,TRBJ2-5,TRBV4-3,CASSHSRGASGEETQYF,TGCGCCAGCAGCCACTCAAGAGGGGCTAGCGGGGAAGAGACCCAGTACTTC
.,.,TRBJ1-5,TRBV6-1,CASSARTGYQPQHF,TGTGCCAGCAGTGCCCGGACTGGTTATCAGCCCCAGCATTTT
few,.,TRBJ1-1,TRBV5-4,CASSWVPGADTEAFF,TGTGCCAGCAGCTGGGTCCCGGGTGCCGACACTGAAGCTTTCTTT
.,.,TRBJ1-2,TRBV11-1,CASSGGGQAKNYGYTF,TGTGCCAGCAGCGGAGGGGGGCAGGCCAAAAACTATGGCTACACCTTC
few,TRBD2,TRBJ2-7,TRBV6-1,CASSQDRRGGNEQYF,TGTGCCAGCAGCCAAGACCGACGGGGGGGCAACGAGCAGTACTTC
.,.,TRBJ2-1,TRBV30,CAWSGTYGNEQFF,TGTGCCTGGAGTGGTACGTATGGGAATGAGCAGTTCTTC